This T cell receptor beta chain comes out of a study of T cells in Graves' hyperthyroidism and ophthalmopathy. Authors of the study amplified TCR beta CDR3 regions from RNA transcripts. The HTBI set primed first-round TCR CDR3 RT-PCR. TCRdb itself ran the multiplex PCR reads through MiXCR, one entry per CDR3 protein. The sample includes about 610,000 distinct CDR3 sequences, roughly a sixth of them seen just once. This CDR3 is built from 17 residues. CDR1 is MDHEN and CDR2 is SYDVKM in the germline V gene. V was pared by 1 base and J by 3 bases, with 12 bases of the junction left unmatched. This clonotype was seen repeatedly, ten times or more. Fresh 10 ml peripheral blood yielded PBMCs.

The origin of this receptor is a woman aged 40 to 50 with Graves' ophthalmopathy. Sequencing input: blood. The chain has TRBV28 and TRBJ2-7; 7 bases are a match to TRBD2. CDR3 nucleotides: TGTGCCAGCAGTTTATCCCCTGGGTCTAGCGGTTTCTACGAGCAGTACTTC. Translated: CASSLSPGSSGFYEQYF.